These T cell receptor beta chains were read from a single sample in a study of shared clonotypes between healthy human individuals. TCRdb's table, derived via immunoSEQ multiplex PCR, lists solely in-frame clones and lacks some. The sample holds a few hundred thousand clones, roughly 78% seen once. Input material: PBMCs. The receptors derive from a woman in her thirties or forties in good health. Some clones in this sample may be carry-over from other donors' samples. The CDR3 runs from the conserved cysteine through the conserved F or W. D genes are given only for firm matches. Size is stated for part of the rows, as once, few or many counts, or as a class when the clone is expanded.

d_call	v_call	j_call	clone_size	cdr3_nt	cdr3_aa
NA	TRBV28	TRBJ2-1	NA	TGTGCCAGCAGTTCGACTCGGGACTGGGGCAATGAGCAGTTCTTC	CASSSTRDWGNEQFF
NA	TRBV7-8	TRBJ2-1	NA	TGTGCCAGCAGCTTAGAATCTGGTTACAATGAGCAGTTCTTC	CASSLESGYNEQFF
TRBD1	TRBV18	TRBJ1-1	NA	TGTGCCAGCTCACAACAAGGACAGGGAGTCTCGAACACTGAAGCTTTCTTT	CASSQQGQGVSNTEAFF
TRBD1	TRBV18	TRBJ2-3	many	TGTGCCAGCTCACCGCTTACAGGGGGCGGCACAGATACGCAGTATTTT	CASSPLTGGGTDTQYF
TRBD1	TRBV6-1	TRBJ2-5	NA	TGTGCCAGTAGCCCCGGACAGGGAGCGGTGGAGACCCAGTACTTC	CASSPGQGAVETQYF
TRBD2	TRBV5-3	TRBJ2-4	many	TGTGCCAGAAGCTACGGACTAGCGGGAGTTTCTAAAAACATTCAGTACTTC	CARSYGLAGVSKNIQYF
TRBD2	TRBV11-2	TRBJ2-1	few	TGTGCCAGCAGCCAATCCGGGACTAGGACCAATGAGCAGTTCTTC	CASSQSGTRTNEQFF
TRBD2	TRBV6-6	TRBJ2-1	NA	TGTGCCAGCAGTTCCCTAGCGGGAGGGGACAATGAGCAGTTCTTC	CASSSLAGGDNEQFF
NA	TRBV6-1	TRBJ1-1	NA	TGTGCCAGCAGTGATTGGACAGATGAAGCTTTCTTT	CASSDWTDEAFF
NA	TRBV2	TRBJ2-4	NA	TGTGCCAGCAGTCGGACGGACCCTGGGGCCAAAAACATTCAGTACTTC	CASSRTDPGAKNIQYF
TRBD2	TRBV6-5	TRBJ2-1	NA	TGTGCCAGTCGACTAGCGGTTGGGAATGAGCAGTTCTTC	CASRLAVGNEQFF
NA	TRBV7-8	TRBJ2-7	NA	TGTGCCAGCAGCTTCACGCGCGCATTCTCCTACGAGCAGTACTTC	CASSFTRAFSYEQYF
NA	TRBV9	TRBJ1-2	NA	TGTGCCAGCAGCGTAGAAATGGACACAACCGGCTACACCTTC	CASSVEMDTTGYTF
NA	TRBV18	TRBJ1-4	NA	TGTGCCAGCTCACCAAGGCCGAGAGTTGAGGATGAAAAACTGTTTTTT	CASSPRPRVEDEKLFF
TRBD1	TRBV6-5	TRBJ2-3	few	TGTGCCAGCAGTTACTATCCGGGACAGGGTCAAGATACGCAGTATTTT	CASSYYPGQGQDTQYF
NA	TRBV5-5	TRBJ1-1	NA	TGTGCCAGCAGCTTGGGGGGGCGCACTGAAGCTTTCTTT	CASSLGGRTEAFF
NA	TRBV2	TRBJ2-1	NA	TGTGCCAGTGGTGGTGAGCAGTTCTTC	CASGGEQFF
NA	TRBV14	TRBJ1-4	NA	TGTGCCAGCAGCCAAGGGCTTGGGGAAAAACTGTTTTTT	CASSQGLGEKLFF
NA	TRBV21-1	TRBJ2-3	once	TGTGCCAGCAGCAAAAGGGCTAGCTCCTGCACAGATACGCAGTATTTT	CASSKRASSCTDTQYF
TRBD2	TRBV5-6	TRBJ2-7	NA	TGTGCCAGCAGCGACAGCGGGAGGGCCCTCGAGCAGTACTTC	CASSDSGRALEQYF
TRBD2	TRBV6-5	TRBJ2-5	NA	TGTGCCAGCAGACAAAACGGGGGGTCGGAGACCCAGTACTTC	CASRQNGGSETQYF
NA	TRBV29-1	TRBJ2-7	once	TGCAGCGTTGGGGCGGACAGTTCCTACGAGCAGTACTTC	CSVGADSSYEQYF
TRBD1	TRBV7-9	TRBJ1-4	NA	TGTGCCAGCAGCTTTGGACAGGATAATGAAAAACTGTTTTTT	CASSFGQDNEKLFF
TRBD2	TRBV29-1	TRBJ2-7	NA	TGCAGCGTTGGTGACTTAGCGGGAAGGCGCGAGCAGTACTTC	CSVGDLAGRREQYF
NA	TRBV29-1	TRBJ1-4	NA	TGCAGCGTTGACCCGGGGTTTGGTGAAAAACTGTTTTTT	CSVDPGFGEKLFF
NA	TRBV18	TRBJ1-6	NA	TGTGCCAGCTCACCATTTAGAGACTCCTATAATTCACCCCTCCACTTT	CASSPFRDSYNSPLHF
TRBD1	TRBV12-5	TRBJ1-1	NA	TGTGCTAGCACTCCCGGGACAGGAGGGACTGAAGCTTTCTTT	CASTPGTGGTEAFF